This TCR beta chain was recovered during a study of molecular identifiers for immune sequencing clone quantification. Germline loops: CDR1 SGHTS, CDR2 YDEGEE. The CDR3 has 11 residues. The V gene lost 2 bases and the J gene lost 7 bases, with 7 bases spanning the gap. Both previously described methods and listed TCR primers were employed to make bulk TCR libraries. Each CDR3 protein gets one entry after TCRdb re-called the PCR reads with MiXCR. This sample has about 100,000 distinct CDR3 sequences; roughly 34% occur once, and the top ten carry 4% to 4.5%. Source material: naive CD8+ T cells from blood, with Jurkat cell RNA spiked in. Subset indicated: FACS-sorted CD8+CD4-CCR7+CD45RA+ naive T cells. The chain is built from TRBV5-8 and TRBJ2-7; D ambiguous. The clonotype comes from a human donor in good health. Some libraries in this study had Jurkat cell RNA spiked in. CDR3: CASSFGEEQYF. The CDR3 nucleotides are TGTGCCAGCAGCTTCGGAGAGGAGCAGTACTTC.